The clone carrying this TCR beta chain has only a few counts. Antigen specificity is unknown. This CDR3 region has 16 residues. Germline-derived CDR1 and CDR2 are MNHEY and SVGEGT. V was pared by 2 bases and J by 2 bases, with 5 bases of the junction left unmatched. TCRdb analysed the reads with MiXCR anew, one entry per CDR3 protein. The sample has roughly 500,000 distinct CDR3 sequences, 40% to 50% seen once. The data were obtained in a study of T cell repertoires in cytomegalovirus infection. Study results and caveats: It was HLA-C-restricted CMV-specific TCR beta clonotypes that dominated the response ex vivo.

The TCR was taken from a human donor in good health (CMV status not recorded). Some clones in this sample may be carry-over from other donors' samples. The material was cultured PBMCs, obtained from culture after CMV antigen stimulation. The rearrangement uses TRBV6-2 or TRBV6-3 and TRBJ2-7; 11 nucleotides line up with TRBD2. CDR3 nucleotides: TGTGCCAGCAGTTACCGACTGACTAGCGGGACCTACGAGCAGTACTTC. Translation gives CASSYRLTSGTYEQYF.